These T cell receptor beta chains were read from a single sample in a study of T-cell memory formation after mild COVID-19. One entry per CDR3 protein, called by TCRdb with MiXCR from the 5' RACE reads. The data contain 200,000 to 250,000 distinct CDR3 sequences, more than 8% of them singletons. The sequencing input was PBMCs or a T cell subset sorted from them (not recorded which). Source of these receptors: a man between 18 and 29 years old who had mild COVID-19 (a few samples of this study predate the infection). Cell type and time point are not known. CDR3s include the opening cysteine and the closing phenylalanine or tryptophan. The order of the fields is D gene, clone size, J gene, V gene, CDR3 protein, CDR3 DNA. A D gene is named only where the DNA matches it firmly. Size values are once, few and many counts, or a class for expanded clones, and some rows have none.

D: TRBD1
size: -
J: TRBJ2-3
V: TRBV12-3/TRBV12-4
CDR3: CASSESLGRGDTQYF
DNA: TGTGCCAGCAGTGAAAGCCTAGGCAGGGGGGATACGCAGTATTTT

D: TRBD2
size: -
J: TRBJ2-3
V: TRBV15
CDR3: CATSSTPLAGELDTQYF
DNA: TGTGCCACCAGCTCCACCCCCCTAGCGGGGGAATTAGATACGCAGTATTTT

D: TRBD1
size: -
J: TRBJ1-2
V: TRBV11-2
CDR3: CASSSLTDRPGYTF
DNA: TGTGCCAGCAGCTCGCTAACGGACAGGCCAGGCTACACCTTC

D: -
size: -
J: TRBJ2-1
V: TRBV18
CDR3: CASSPPGGPGGYNEQFF
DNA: TGTGCCAGCTCACCACCCGGGGGGCCAGGGGGCTACAATGAGCAGTTCTTC

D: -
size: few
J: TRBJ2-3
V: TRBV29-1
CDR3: CGGRRGVGTDTQYF
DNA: TGCGGCGGCCGCAGGGGCGTTGGAACAGATACGCAGTATTTT

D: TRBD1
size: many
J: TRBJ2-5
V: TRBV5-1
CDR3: CASSVGQGAETQYF
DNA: TGCGCCAGCAGCGTCGGACAGGGAGCGGAGACCCAGTACTTC

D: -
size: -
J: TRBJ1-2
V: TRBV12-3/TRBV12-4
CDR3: CASSLARDGYGYTF
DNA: TGTGCCAGCAGTTTAGCTCGGGACGGCTATGGCTACACCTTC

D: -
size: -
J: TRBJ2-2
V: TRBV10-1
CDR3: CASPNRATNTGELFF
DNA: TGCGCCAGCCCTAACCGGGCCACGAACACCGGGGAGCTGTTTTTT

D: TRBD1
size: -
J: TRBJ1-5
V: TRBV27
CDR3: CASPRSGTAYSNQPQHF
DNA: TGTGCCAGCCCCAGGTCCGGGACAGCTTACAGCAATCAGCCCCAGCATTTT

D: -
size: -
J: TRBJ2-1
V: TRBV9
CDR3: CASSTRQGGNEQFF
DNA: TGTGCCAGCAGCACCCGACAGGGAGGGAATGAGCAGTTCTTC

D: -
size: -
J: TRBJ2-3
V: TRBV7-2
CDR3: CANSAPPHDTQYF
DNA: TGTGCCAACAGCGCACCCCCCCACGATACGCAGTATTTT

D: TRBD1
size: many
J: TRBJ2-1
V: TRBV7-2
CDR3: CASSSMTGGAGYEQFF
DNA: TGTGCCAGCAGCTCCATGACAGGGGGCGCAGGGTATGAGCAGTTCTTC

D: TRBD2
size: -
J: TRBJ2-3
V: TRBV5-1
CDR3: CASSFSGGAEDTQYF
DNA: TGCGCCAGCAGTTTTAGCGGGGGGGCCGAAGATACGCAGTATTTT

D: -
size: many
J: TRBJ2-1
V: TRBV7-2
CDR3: CASSQRGGRYNEQFF
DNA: TGTGCCAGCAGCCAAAGGGGGGGAAGATACAATGAGCAGTTCTTC

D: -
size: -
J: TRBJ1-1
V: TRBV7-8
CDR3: CASNGIGGQGTEAFF
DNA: TGTGCCAGCAACGGGATCGGGGGGCAGGGAACTGAAGCTTTCTTT

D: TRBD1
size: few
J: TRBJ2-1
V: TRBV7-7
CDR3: CASSSPTGVTYNEQFF
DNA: TGTGCTAGCAGCTCTCCTACAGGGGTGACCTACAATGAGCAGTTCTTC

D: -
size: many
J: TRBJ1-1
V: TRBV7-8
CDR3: CASSTQDSYEAFF
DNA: TGTGCCAGCAGCACACAGGACAGCTATGAAGCTTTCTTT

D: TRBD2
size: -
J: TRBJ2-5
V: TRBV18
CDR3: CASSPGGTIETQYF
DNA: TGTGCCAGCTCACCGGGAGGGACGATAGAGACCCAGTACTTC

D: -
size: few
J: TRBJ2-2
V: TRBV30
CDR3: CAWSVLGELFF
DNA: TGTGCCTGGAGTGTGCTCGGGGAGCTGTTTTTT

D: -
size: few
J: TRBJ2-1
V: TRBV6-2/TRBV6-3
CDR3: CASTVGGNRPSYNEQFF
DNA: TGTGCCAGCACCGTCGGCGGGAACAGACCCTCCTACAATGAGCAGTTCTTC

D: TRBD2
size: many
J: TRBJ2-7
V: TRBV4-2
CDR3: CASSQVAGVSYEQYF
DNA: TGTGCCAGCAGCCAAGTTGCGGGGGTCTCCTACGAGCAGTACTTC

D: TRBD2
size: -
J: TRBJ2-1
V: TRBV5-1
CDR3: CASSLRLAGDEQFF
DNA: TGCGCCAGCAGCTTGAGGCTAGCGGGGGATGAGCAGTTCTTC

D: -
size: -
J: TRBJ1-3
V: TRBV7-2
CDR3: CASSFSTISGNTIYF
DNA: TGTGCCAGCAGCTTTTCGACGATCTCTGGAAACACCATATATTTT

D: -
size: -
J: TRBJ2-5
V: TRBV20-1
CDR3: CSASRIETQYF
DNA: TGCAGTGCCTCTAGGATAGAGACCCAGTACTTC

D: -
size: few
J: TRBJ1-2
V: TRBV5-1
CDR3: CASSLEIGQLYGYTF
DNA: TGCGCCAGCAGCTTGGAAATTGGACAGCTCTATGGCTACACCTTC

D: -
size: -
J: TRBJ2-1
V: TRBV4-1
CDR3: CASSPREYNEQFF
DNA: TGCGCCAGCAGCCCCCGGGAGTACAATGAGCAGTTCTTC

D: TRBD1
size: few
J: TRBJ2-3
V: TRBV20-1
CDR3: CSAAGTGSTDTQYF
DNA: TGCAGTGCTGCCGGGACAGGAAGCACAGATACGCAGTATTTT

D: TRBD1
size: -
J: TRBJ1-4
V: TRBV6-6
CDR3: CATNSRGANEKLFF
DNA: TGTGCCACCAACTCCAGGGGGGCTAATGAAAAACTGTTTTTT

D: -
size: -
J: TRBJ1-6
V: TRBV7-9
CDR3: CASSFGNGNSPLHF
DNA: -

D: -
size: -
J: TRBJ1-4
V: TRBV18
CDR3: CASSSGVNEKLFF
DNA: TGTGCCAGCTCATCGGGGGTTAATGAAAAACTGTTTTTT

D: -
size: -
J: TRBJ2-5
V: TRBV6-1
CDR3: CASGAPGGQETQYF
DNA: TGTGCCAGCGGGGCCCCCGGGGGTCAAGAGACCCAGTACTTC

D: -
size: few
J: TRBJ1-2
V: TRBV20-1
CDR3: CSARVSTVYGYTF
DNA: TGCAGTGCTAGAGTCAGTACAGTCTATGGCTACACCTTC

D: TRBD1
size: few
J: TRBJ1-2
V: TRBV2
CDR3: CASSEEGAVTNYGYTF
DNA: TGTGCCAGCAGTGAAGAGGGGGCGGTTACTAACTATGGCTACACCTTC

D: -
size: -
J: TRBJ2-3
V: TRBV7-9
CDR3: CASSWDFLQDTQYF
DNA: TGTGCCAGCAGCTGGGACTTCCTTCAAGATACGCAGTATTTT

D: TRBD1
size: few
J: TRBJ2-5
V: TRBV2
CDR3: CASSGDRVGGETQYF
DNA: TGTGCCAGCAGCGGAGACAGGGTAGGAGGAGAGACCCAGTACTTC

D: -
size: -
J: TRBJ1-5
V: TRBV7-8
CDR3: CASSSTHGTNQPQHF
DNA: TGTGCCAGCAGCTCCACCCATGGGACCAATCAGCCCCAGCATTTT

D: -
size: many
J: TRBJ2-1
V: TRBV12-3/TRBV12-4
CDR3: CASSLGHNEQFF
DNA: TGTGCCAGCAGTTTGGGCCATAATGAGCAGTTCTTC

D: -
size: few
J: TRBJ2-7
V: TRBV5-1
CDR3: CASSAGATYEQYF
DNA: TGCGCCAGCAGCGCCGGGGCCACCTACGAGCAGTACTTC

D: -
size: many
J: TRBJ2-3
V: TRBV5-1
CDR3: CASWNSGTDTQYF
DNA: TGCGCCAGCTGGAACAGCGGCACAGATACGCAGTATTTT

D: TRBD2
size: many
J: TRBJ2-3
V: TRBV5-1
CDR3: CASSLGASGVTDTQYF
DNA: TGCGCCAGCAGCTTGGGGGCTAGCGGGGTCACAGATACGCAGTATTTT

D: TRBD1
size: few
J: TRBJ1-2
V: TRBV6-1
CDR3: CASSDRGIIYGYTF
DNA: TGTGCCAGCAGTGACAGGGGGATAATCTATGGCTACACCTTC

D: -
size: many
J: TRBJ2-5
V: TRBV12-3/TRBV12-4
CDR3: CASSDQDLVAETQYF
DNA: TGTGCCAGCAGCGATCAGGATCTAGTAGCGGAGACCCAGTACTTC

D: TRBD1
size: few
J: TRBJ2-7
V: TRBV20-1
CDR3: CSATGQGAFYEQYF
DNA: TGCAGTGCTACCGGACAGGGGGCCTTCTACGAGCAGTACTTC

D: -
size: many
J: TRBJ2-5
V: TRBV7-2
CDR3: CASSFSPVGETQYF
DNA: TGTGCCAGCAGCTTTAGCCCGGTGGGGGAGACCCAGTACTTC

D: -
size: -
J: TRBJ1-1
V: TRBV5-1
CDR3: CASSLTRAMGTEAFF
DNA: TGCGCCAGCAGCTTAACTCGAGCGATGGGAACTGAAGCTTTCTTT